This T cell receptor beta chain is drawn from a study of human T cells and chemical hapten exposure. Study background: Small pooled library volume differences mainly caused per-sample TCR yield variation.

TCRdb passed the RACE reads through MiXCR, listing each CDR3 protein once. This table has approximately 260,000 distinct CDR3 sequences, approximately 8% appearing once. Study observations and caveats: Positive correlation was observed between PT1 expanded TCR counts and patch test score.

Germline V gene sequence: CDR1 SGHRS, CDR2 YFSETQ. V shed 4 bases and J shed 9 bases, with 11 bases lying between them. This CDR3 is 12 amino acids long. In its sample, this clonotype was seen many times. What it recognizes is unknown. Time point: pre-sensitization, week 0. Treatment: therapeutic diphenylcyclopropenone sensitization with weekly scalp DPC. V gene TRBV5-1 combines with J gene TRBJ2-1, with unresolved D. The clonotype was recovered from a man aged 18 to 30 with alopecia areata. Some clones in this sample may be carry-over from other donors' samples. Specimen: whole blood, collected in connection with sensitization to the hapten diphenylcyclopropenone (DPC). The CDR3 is CASSPGGSEQFF. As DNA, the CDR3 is TGCGCCAGCAGCCCCGGCGGAAGTGAGCAGTTCTTC.